This T cell receptor beta chain emerged from a study of prognosis after radiotherapy for stage I lung cancer. As for the study in general: Fourteen of the patients were found to have newly diagnosed primary stage I lung tumors, and roughly five were living with oligometastatic NSCLC after surgical resection of the primary tumor.

Two sampling time points were used, and around 6 milliliters of peripheral blood were drawn at each. It was by two-round multiplex PCR that TCR beta CDR3 was amplified from genomic DNA. Specific primers for each TRBV and TRBJ gene were what first-round PCR used. TCRdb recomputed calls from the multiplex PCR reads with MiXCR, one row per CDR3 protein. This sample has about 26,000 distinct CDR3 sequences; approximately 31% occur once, and the top ten carry about a third. In germline, CDR1 is LGHDT, CDR2 YNNKEL (reference sequence). The CDR3 contains 19 residues. V shed 6 bases, J shed 0 bases, and the junction held 17 bases outside the gene matches.

The chain combines TRBV3-1 with TRBJ2-5; 9 bases fit TRBD1. The sequencing used PBMCs, collected before or after stereotactic body radiation therapy (not recorded which). The receptor's source is a donor aged 50 or older with non-small cell lung cancer. The CDR3 loop is CASSHYRGRAVRYQETQYF. DNA of the CDR3: TGTGCCAGCAGTCATTACAGGGGGCGGGCGGTCAGGTACCAAGAGACCCAGTACTTC.